Listed here are 10 T cell receptor beta chains from one sample, sequenced in a study of T cells in Graves' hyperthyroidism and ophthalmopathy (dated by TCRdb to about 2019). Library generation was performed with multiplex PCR. Sequencing used an Illumina HiSeq 2000. TCR beta CDR3 regions were amplified from RNA transcripts. The TCR CDR3 was subjected to a first round of RT-PCR using the HTBI primer set and the Qiagen OneStep RT-PCR kit. TCRdb handled the public reads itself, with Q25 trimming in fastp and clone calling in MiXCR, and kept productive beta chains. CDR3 protein duplicates are merged, each entry listing the most common genes and DNA. The sample table holds 390,000 or so distinct CDR3 sequences, of which under 15% were seen once. The top ten clonotypes cover around 13% of the sample. Sequencing was carried out using blood. The source of these receptors is a man younger than 35 with Graves' ophthalmopathy.

This clonotype was found a few times. This chain links TRBV4-1 with TRBJ2-1; D remains unclear. Germline V CDR1 and CDR2: MGHRA, YSYEKL. CDR3 size: 15 residues. Trimming took off 0 bases at V and 0 bases at J, with 6 bases between the two ends. This chain's CDR3 is CASSQDISSYNEQFF. In DNA form, the CDR3 reads TGCGCCAGCAGCCAAGATATCAGCTCCTACAATGAGCAGTTCTTC.

This clonotype was observed many times. The genes are TRBV18 and TRBJ2-5; no firm D call. Trimming left V 0 bases short and J 0 bases short, with 11 bases between. The CDR3 extends over 16 amino acids. Germline V gene data show CDR1 as KGHSH and CDR2 as LQKENI. DNA for the CDR3: TGTGCCAGCTCACCACCAGGCGGAGAGTACCAAGAGACCCAGTACTTC. Protein product: CASSPPGGEYQETQYF.

This sequence joins TRBV9 and TRBJ2-7; 10 bases line up with TRBD1. The CDR3 has 16 amino acids. Germline V gives CDR1 SGDLS, CDR2 YYNGEE. The J segment lost 7 bases and the V segment lost 0 bases, leaving 10 bases of the junction unmatched. The CDR3: CASSVEGTGDPLEQYF. The CDR3 DNA follows: TGTGCCAGCAGCGTAGAAGGGACAGGGGACCCCTTGGAGCAGTACTTC.

This clonotype was detected many times. The chain's CDR3 is CASSVGGQSMASYTF. CDR3 DNA: TGTGCCAGCAGCGTAGGGGGACAGAGTATGGCATCCTACACCTTC. The chain employs TRBV9 and TRBJ1-2; 7 positions match TRBD1. Looked up from germline, CDR1 is SGDLS and CDR2 is YYNGEE. The CDR3 runs to 15 residues. V lost 0 bases and J lost 10; bases outside the gene matches: 12.

The V gene is TRBV20-1, the J gene TRBJ1-5; TRBD1 might be the D (5 bases). The V gene's germline CDR1 is DFQATT and CDR2 SNEGSKA (reference sequence). Trimming took 3 bases from V and 12 from J, leaving 18 bases between them. The CDR3 runs 13 residues. In DNA, the CDR3 is TGCAGTGCTAGGGGCAGGGTCAATCCGGGCCAGCATTTT. Its translation is CSARGRVNPGQHF.

This clonotype was observed many times. This chain links TRBV4-2 with TRBJ2-5, with 8 nucleotides matching TRBD2. Germline V CDR1 and CDR2: LGHNA, YNFKEQ. The V segment lost 6 bases and the J segment 2 bases; nucleotides outside the gene matches: 5. This CDR3 has 14 amino acids. This CDR3 is CASSLAGIQETQYF. CDR3 bases: TGTGCCAGCAGTTTAGCGGGAATTCAAGAGACCCAGTACTTC.

This clonotype was seen many times. The gene calls are TRBV18 and TRBJ2-2; 8 bases align to TRBD2. Per the germline V gene, CDR1 is KGHSH and CDR2 is LQKENI. The CDR3 covers 15 residues. V was clipped by 5 bases and J by 3 bases; unmatched bases: 5. The CDR3 DNA follows: TGTGCCAGCTCATCACTAGCGGAGCACACCGGGGAGCTGTTTTTT. Residues: CASSSLAEHTGELFF. Full variable domain (outside the CDR3, taken from reference TRBV18 and TRBJ2-2): NAGVMQNPRHLVRRRGQEARLRCSPMKGHSHVYWYRQLPEEGLKFMVYLQKENIIDESGMPKERFSAEFPKEGPSILRIQQVVRGDSAAYFCASSSLAEHTGELFFGEGSRLTVL.

This clonotype showed up just a few times. The chain joins TRBV5-5 to TRBJ1-5; D not resolved. The V end lost 4 bases, the J end lost 6 bases, and 14 bases lay between the germline ends. Germline values: CDR1 SGHKS, CDR2 YYEKEE (reference sequence). The CDR3 sequence is 14 residues long. The CDR3 DNA reads as TGTGCCAGCAGCCCGGGAGCGGGGAGTCAGCCCCAGCATTTT. Amino acid sequence: CASSPGAGSQPQHF.

This clonotype was detected a few times. V usage is TRBV7-2 and J usage is TRBJ2-6; 7 positions match TRBD2. CDR3 size: 16 residues. The germline V gene has CDR1 SGHTA and CDR2 FQGNSA. J gave up 2 bases and V 3 bases, and 4 bases lay outside the gene matches. In nucleotides, the CDR3 is TGTGCCAGCAGCTTCCAGACTAGCCCTGGGGCCAACGTCCTGACTTTC. Translated, it gives CASSFQTSPGANVLTF.

This clonotype was counted at least ten times. This chain joins TRBV7-9 and TRBJ2-5, with D perhaps matching TRBD2 (5 bases). The CDR3 runs to 15 residues. The germline V and J ends were trimmed by 1 base and 3 bases, with 12 bases remaining between them. Germline assignment: CDR1 SEHNR and CDR2 FQNEAQ (reference sequence). This CDR3 reads CASSLVRLAKETQYF. CDR3 DNA sequence: TGTGCCAGCAGCTTAGTCCGGCTAGCAAAAGAGACCCAGTACTTC.